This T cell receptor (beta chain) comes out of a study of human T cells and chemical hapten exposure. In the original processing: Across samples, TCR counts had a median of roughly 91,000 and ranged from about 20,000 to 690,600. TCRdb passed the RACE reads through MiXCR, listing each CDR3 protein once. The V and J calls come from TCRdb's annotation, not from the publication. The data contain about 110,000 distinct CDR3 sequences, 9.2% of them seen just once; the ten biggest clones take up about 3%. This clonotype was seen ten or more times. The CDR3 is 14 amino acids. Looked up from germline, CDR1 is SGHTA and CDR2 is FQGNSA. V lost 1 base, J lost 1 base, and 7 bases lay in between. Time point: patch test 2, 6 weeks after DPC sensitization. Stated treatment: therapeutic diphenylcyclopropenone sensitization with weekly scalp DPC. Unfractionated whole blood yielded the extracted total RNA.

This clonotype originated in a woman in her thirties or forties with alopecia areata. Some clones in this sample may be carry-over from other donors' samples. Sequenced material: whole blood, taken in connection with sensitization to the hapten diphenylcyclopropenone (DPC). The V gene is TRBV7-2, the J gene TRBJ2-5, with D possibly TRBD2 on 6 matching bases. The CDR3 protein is CASSLVGGQETQYF. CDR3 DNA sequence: TGTGCCAGCAGCTTAGTGGGAGGCCAAGAGACCCAGTACTTC.